Below are 31 T cell receptor beta chains sequenced from a single sample in a study of T-cell memory formation after mild COVID-19. TCRdb passed the 5' RACE reads through MiXCR, listing each CDR3 protein once. The table has roughly 150,000 distinct CDR3 sequences, approximately 25% seen once. Input material: PBMCs or a T cell subset sorted from them (not recorded which). These receptors all stem from an adult woman who had mild COVID-19 (a few samples of this study predate the infection). Cell type and time point are not known.

This clonotype was seen a few times. CDR3 protein: CASSLGGSWALNEQFF. In nucleotides, the CDR3 is TGTGCCAGCAGCTTAGGGGGGAGTTGGGCCCTCAATGAGCAGTTCTTC. The rearrangement links TRBV7-9 to TRBJ2-1, with D perhaps being TRBD1 or TRBD2 (5 bases each). The germline V gene has CDR1 SEHNR and CDR2 FQNEAQ (reference sequence). The V and J ends lost 1 base and 6 bases respectively, with 16 bases between them. CDR3 length: 16 residues.

This clonotype was observed a handful of times. CDR3 amino acids: CASSPDGLETQYF. The CDR3 DNA reads as TGTGCCAGCAGTCCTGACGGTCTAGAGACCCAGTACTTC. The gene calls are TRBV6-5 and TRBJ2-5; no definite D call. The length of the CDR3 is 13 residues. Trimming pared 5 bases from V and 4 bases from J, leaving 11 bases between. CDR1 is MNHEY, CDR2 SVGAGI, per germline.

This clonotype was counted between two and nine times. The V call is TRBV20-1, the J call TRBJ1-1; 9 bases align to TRBD1. The length of the CDR3 is 14 residues. Germline assignment: CDR1 DFQATT and CDR2 SNEGSKA (reference sequence). Germline trimming cut 3 bases from V and 0 bases from J; bases unmatched to any gene: 2. The CDR3 bases are TGCAGTGCTAGCCGACAGGGGGTGAACACTGAAGCTTTCTTT. Protein sequence: CSASRQGVNTEAFF.

The chain recombines TRBV9 with TRBJ1-6, with 12 bases that match TRBD1. The V and J ends lost 3 bases and 8 bases, in that order; junction bases with no gene match: 6. The germline gives CDR1 SGDLS, CDR2 YYNGEE. This CDR3 spans 16 amino acids. CDR3: CASSETGTGGHSPLHF. The CDR3 DNA is TGTGCCAGCAGCGAGACCGGGACAGGGGGCCATTCACCCCTCCACTTT. The complete variable domain, with remaining parts taken from reference TRBV9 and TRBJ1-6, reads DSGVTQTPKHLITATGQRVTLRCSPRSGDLSVYWYQQSLDQGLQFLIQYYNGEERAKGNILERFSAQQFPDLHSELNLSSLELGDSALYFCASSETGTGGHSPLHFGNGTRLTVT.

The chain employs TRBV7-9 and TRBJ2-5; D may be TRBD2 (5 bases). The germline gives CDR1 SEHNR, CDR2 FQNEAQ (reference sequence). The CDR3 loop spans 16 amino acids. V gave up 5 bases and J gave up 1 base, with 17 bases separating them. For the CDR3, the DNA is TGTGCCAGCAGCCCTTCGCAGCCGGGGAGCCAAGAGACCCAGTACTTC. This translates into CASSPSQPGSQETQYF.

CDR3 sequence: CASSFYPGRGNEQFF. The CDR3, as DNA: TGTGCCAGCAGTTTCTACCCGGGGAGGGGCAATGAGCAGTTCTTC. The chain joins TRBV28 to TRBJ2-1; 7 positions match TRBD2. The junction had 8 bases not matched to a gene; V was cut back by 3 bases and J by 6 bases. The CDR3 contains 15 residues. CDR1 MDHEN and CDR2 SYDVKM come from the germline V gene. The variable domain in full, with the rest retrieved from reference TRBV28 and TRBJ2-1, is DVKVTQSSRYLVKRTGEKVFLECVQDMDHENMFWYRQDPGLGLRLIYFSYDVKMKEKGDIPEGYSVSREKKERFSLILESASTNQTSMYLCASSFYPGRGNEQFFGPGTRLTVL.

The rearrangement links TRBV12-3 or TRBV12-4 to TRBJ1-5, with D perhaps matching TRBD1 (5 bases). Trimming shortened V by 8 bases and J by 9 bases, and 14 bases separated the two germline ends. The CDR3 is made up of 12 amino acids. CDR3 protein: CASESGRGPQHF. CDR3 nucleotide sequence: TGTGCCAGCGAATCAGGGCGAGGGCCCCAGCATTTT.

The chain carries TRBV14 and TRBJ2-1; D unclear. Trimming left V 2 bases short and J 4 bases short, with 9 bases between. Germline loops: CDR1 SGHDN, CDR2 FVKESK. CDR3 length: 14 amino acids. The CDR3 region is CASSQWAAYNEQFF. The CDR3 DNA follows: TGTGCCAGCAGCCAATGGGCGGCGTACAATGAGCAGTTCTTC.

The rearrangement links TRBV7-9 to TRBJ2-1; 11 bases are shared with TRBD1. V was pared by 4 bases and J by 3 bases, with 5 bases of the junction left unmatched. Looked up from germline, CDR1 is SEHNR and CDR2 is FQNEAQ (reference sequence). The CDR3 extends over 16 amino acids. The CDR3 reads CASSSGQGANYNEQFF. The CDR3 DNA is TGTGCCAGCAGCTCAGGACAGGGGGCGAACTACAATGAGCAGTTCTTC.

The chain employs TRBV20-1 and TRBJ2-1, with 8 bases that match TRBD2. Germline CDR1 is DFQATT and CDR2 is SNEGSKA (reference sequence). The CDR3 loop spans 14 amino acids. The V segment lost 2 bases and the J segment 8 bases; nucleotides outside the gene matches: 8. The CDR3, as DNA: TGCAGTGCTAGACGGGGACTAGAAGATGATGAGCAGTTCTTC. It codes for CSARRGLEDDEQFF.

About this clonotype: No conserved phenylalanine or tryptophan is present at the end of the CDR3, so a read error is the likely explanation. It is unclear where the CDR3 begins or ends on the DNA, so no DNA is shown, and the CDR3 is as TCRdb lists it. The chain is built from TRBV23-1 and TRBJ1-2. TRBV23-1 is an ORF, with its function uncertain. The length of the CDR3 is 9 amino acids, counting both ends. The CDR3 sequence: CASSRPPGA.

V gene TRBV20-1 combines with J gene TRBJ2-7; D not certain. There are 14 residues in the CDR3. CDR1 is DFQATT and CDR2 is SNEGSKA in the germline V gene (reference sequence). V lost 3 bases and J lost 0, with 12 bases in between. The CDR3 nucleotides are TGCAGTGCTAGGGCTGGGTCTTTCTCCTACGAGCAGTACTTC. This encodes CSARAGSFSYEQYF.

CDR3 in amino acids: CASRVTGSYGYTF. CDR3 DNA sequence: TGTGCCAGCAGAGTGACAGGGTCCTATGGCTACACCTTC. V is TRBV27 and J is TRBJ1-2; 7 bases match TRBD1. The CDR3 loop spans 13 amino acids. The ends lost 6 bases at V and 4 bases at J; junction bases unmatched: 5. Germline V gene lookup returns CDR1 MNHEY and CDR2 SMNVEV (reference sequence).

V and J are TRBV6-5 and TRBJ2-5, with 8 bases lining up with TRBD1. V shed 8 bases and J 0 bases; nucleotides not matched to a gene: 5. The CDR3 has 14 residues. Per germline, CDR1 MNHEY and CDR2 SVGAGI. The CDR3 here is CASSDRAYQETQYF. In DNA form, the CDR3 reads TGTGCCAGCTCGGACAGGGCGTACCAAGAGACCCAGTACTTC.

This clonotype was picked up a small number of times. The chain has TRBV4-3 and TRBJ2-1; 12 nucleotides line up with TRBD2. The CDR3 length is 17 residues. Trimming cost V 2 bases and J 6 bases; bases outside gene matches: 8. CDR1 and CDR2 (germline): LGHNA, YSLEER. CDR3 sequence reads: CASSQLTTSGRRNEQFF. In DNA form, the CDR3 reads TGCGCCAGCAGCCAATTAACGACTAGCGGGAGACGCAATGAGCAGTTCTTC.

The rearrangement uses TRBV20-1 and TRBJ2-1; unclear D gene. The CDR3 covers 15 residues. Germline CDR1 and CDR2: DFQATT and SNEGSKA (reference sequence). With 1 base removed from V and 4 bases from J, the gap between germline ends came to 14 bases. In nucleotides, the CDR3 is TGCAGTGCTAGAGCGGGTTCTGGCATTTACAATGAGCAGTTCTTC. Translation: CSARAGSGIYNEQFF.

CDR3 residues: CASRGGIANEKLFF. CDR3 sequence (DNA): TGTGCCAGCAGAGGGGGCATAGCTAATGAAAAACTGTTTTTT. V is TRBV2 and J is TRBJ1-4; 7 bases are shared with TRBD1. The V and J ends lost 6 bases and 3 bases, in that order; junction bases with no gene match: 4. This CDR3 spans 14 amino acids. Germline loops: CDR1 SNHLY, CDR2 FYNNEI.

The chain recombines TRBV20-1 with TRBJ2-7; D call uncertain. Per the germline V gene, CDR1 is DFQATT and CDR2 is SNEGSKA (reference sequence). CDR3 size: 12 residues. The V end was cut by 3 bases, the J end by 7 bases, with 13 bases between. In nucleotides, the CDR3 is TGCAGTGCTAGGGCCCTCCGGCTGGAGCAGTACTTC. It encodes CSARALRLEQYF.

The V call is TRBV7-2, the J call TRBJ1-2; D unresolved. The CDR3 runs 13 residues. The germline gives CDR1 SGHTA, CDR2 FQGNSA. Trimming shortened V by 5 bases and J by 6 bases, and 13 bases separated the two germline ends. The CDR3 sequence is CASSLSRADGYTF. Written as DNA, the CDR3 is TGTGCCAGCAGCCTAAGCCGCGCAGATGGCTACACCTTC.

The V gene is TRBV6-2 or TRBV6-3, the J gene TRBJ2-3; TRBD2 agrees at 11 bases. Germline assignment: CDR1 MNHEY and CDR2 SVGEGT. V dropped 7 bases and J dropped 3; count of bases not matched to a gene: 15. The CDR3 sequence is 18 residues long. The CDR3 nucleotides are TGTGCCAGCACTCATAAACCCGCCGGGACTAGCGGTACAGATACGCAGTATTTT. Residues: CASTHKPAGTSGTDTQYF.

In its sample, this clonotype was seen a few times. J is TRBJ1-1 and V is TRBV5-6, with D possibly TRBD1 on 5 matching bases. Trimming shortened V by 4 bases and J by 2 bases, and 15 bases separated the two germline ends. The CDR3 consists of 15 residues. The V gene's germline CDR1 is SGHDT and CDR2 YYEEEE. CDR3 in amino acids: CASSLPGTRNTEAFF. The DNA of the CDR3 is TGTGCCAGCAGCCTCCCCGGGACTAGAAACACTGAAGCTTTCTTT.

This clonotype was found a few times. CDR3 sequence (DNA): TGTGCCAGCAGCTTAGACCCTAACCAAGAGACCCAGTACTTC. This gives the protein CASSLDPNQETQYF. The genes are TRBV7-9 and TRBJ2-5; D remains ambiguous. Trimming pared 1 base from V and 0 bases from J, leaving 6 bases between. CDR1 is SEHNR, CDR2 FQNEAQ, per germline (reference sequence). The CDR3 covers 14 residues.

This clonotype appeared a few times. J is TRBJ2-7 and V is TRBV14, with D unresolved. There are 15 residues in the CDR3. V lost 1 base and J 3 bases, leaving 13 bases between the germline ends. Per germline, CDR1 SGHDN and CDR2 FVKESK. The chain's CDR3 is CASSQVGYGIYEQYF. In DNA, the CDR3 is TGTGCCAGCAGCCAAGTAGGGTATGGAATCTACGAGCAGTACTTC.

This clonotype was recorded a few times. The gene calls are TRBV7-8 and TRBJ2-1; 8 bases line up with TRBD2. Germline V gene lookup returns CDR1 SGHVS and CDR2 FQNEAQ. The CDR3 contains 15 residues. Germline trimming cut 3 bases from V and 0 bases from J; bases unmatched to any gene: 1. CDR3 nucleotide sequence: TGTGCCAGCAGCTTCAGCGGGGGCTCCTACAATGAGCAGTTCTTC. Its translation is CASSFSGGSYNEQFF.

The chain joins TRBV29-1 to TRBJ2-5; possible D gene TRBD1, 5 bases. V lost 1 base and J lost 0, with 12 bases in between. Germline CDR1 reads SQVTM; CDR2 reads ANQGSEA. The CDR3 is made up of 15 amino acids. This CDR3 is CSVEGTGQHQETQYF. Here the CDR3 DNA reads TGCAGCGTTGAAGGTACAGGTCAACACCAAGAGACCCAGTACTTC.

The sample holds a few counts of this clonotype. The chain joins TRBV12-3 or TRBV12-4 to TRBJ1-1; 8 positions agree with TRBD1. Losses at the gene ends were 3 bases for V and 5 bases for J; bases not matched to a gene: 5. The CDR3 is 14 residues long. For the CDR3, the DNA is TGTGCCAGCAGTTTGGACAGGGAAGGGACTGAAGCTTTCTTT. Its protein product is CASSLDREGTEAFF.

CDR3 region: CSARDGLDSDEQYF. As DNA, the CDR3 is TGCAGTGCTAGAGATGGGCTAGACAGCGACGAGCAGTACTTC. V is TRBV20-1 and J is TRBJ2-7; D perhaps matches TRBD1 (5 bases). The CDR3 contains 14 residues. Germline CDR1 DFQATT, CDR2 SNEGSKA (reference sequence). Deletions cut 0 bases from V and 5 bases from J, with 14 bases between.

The chain carries TRBV29-1 and TRBJ2-1; the D gene is possibly TRBD2 (6 bases). Germline V gives CDR1 SQVTM, CDR2 ANQGSEA. This CDR3 has 13 amino acids. Trimming took off 5 bases at V and 8 bases at J, with 16 bases between the two ends. CDR3 coding DNA: TGCAGCGTTACCCCAGGGAGGTACGATGAGCAGTTCTTC. Its protein is CSVTPGRYDEQFF.

This clonotype was observed a handful of times. This sequence joins TRBV3-1 and TRBJ2-7, with 8 nucleotides matching TRBD2. Losses at the gene ends were 4 bases for V and 7 bases for J; bases not matched to a gene: 21. Germline assignment: CDR1 LGHDT and CDR2 YNNKEL (reference sequence). This CDR3 has 18 residues. CDR3: CASSLRALGRATMWEQYF. The CDR3 nucleotides read TGTGCCAGCAGCCTTCGAGCACTCGGGAGGGCCACTATGTGGGAGCAGTACTTC.

This clonotype has a handful of counts. The chain has TRBV19 and TRBJ1-1; TRBD1 is a possible D gene (6 bases). The V end was cut by 6 bases, the J end by 4 bases, with 12 bases between. The CDR3 totals 13 residues. Germline V gene sequence: CDR1 LNHDA, CDR2 SQIVND (reference sequence). This CDR3 reads CASRTGSITEAFF. The CDR3 nucleotides read TGTGCCAGTAGAACAGGGTCGATCACTGAAGCTTTCTTT.

The gene calls are TRBV2 and TRBJ2-7, with D tentatively TRBD1 or TRBD2 (7 bases each). CDR1 SNHLY and CDR2 FYNNEI come from the germline V gene. The CDR3 has 14 residues. Deletions cut 3 bases from V and 6 bases from J, with 15 bases between. In nucleotides, the CDR3 is TGTGCCAGCAGTGACCCCCCAGGGGGGGCCGAGCAGTACTTC. Its translation is CASSDPPGGAEQYF.